Here is one T cell receptor beta chain with its context. This clonotype came up many times. Its antigen is unknown. No per-base quality is available; no much larger clone lies one base away. Libraries were constructed by 5' RACE. The run used an Illumina HiSeq 2000. A universal primer binding site was added through template switching, and the final cDNA carried a unique molecular identifier so that TCR cDNA molecules could be counted accurately. First-strand cDNA for TCR alpha and beta chains was synthesized from specific primers in the conserved constant-segment region. To control for contamination, each cDNA library was double barcoded with a SMART-Mk sample barcode plus Illumina barcodes. Two successive PCR steps introduced TruSeq adapter sequences along with Illumina sample barcodes. Sequencing of the TCR alpha and beta cDNA libraries was done on the Illumina HiSeq platform using custom primers. The paper's data handling went like this. Unique molecular identifiers were extracted from raw reads with MiGEC, and CDR3 positions were determined with MiXCR. For each individual, recombination models were inferred using an EM algorithm with the repgenHMM and IGoR tools. The tcR package in R was used for shared clonotype analysis, with sharing normalized by the product of cloneset sizes. Out-of-frame nonproductive sequences were analyzed to study raw recombination free of thymic and clonal selection effects. TCRdb took the public reads, trimmed them with fastp at Q25, ran MiXCR for clone calling and kept in-frame beta chains. For every CDR3 protein sequence, its rows merge into one entry that carries the most common genes and DNA. In this record, the V and J calls reflect TCRdb's handling and not the investigators' own analysis. The sample table shows around 280,000 distinct CDR3 sequences, and about 8.3% are seen once. The ten largest clonotypes hold 2.1% of the sample.

All donors were healthy Caucasians. The twin cohort consisted of three pairs of female monozygotic twins, all aged about 18 to 30 years. Using Miltenyi CD45RO+ enrichment and human naive T-cell isolation kits, memory (CD45RO+) and naive T cells were isolated from PBMC. The CDR3 contains 16 residues, cysteine and phenylalanine counted. CDR3 DNA is the only sequence kept; it has 48 bases, read in frame from the first base. Ends trimmed: V by 4 bases, J by 4 bases; bases unmatched to a gene: 7. The data were taken from a study of identical twins (dated by TCRdb to the mid-2010s). The study in broad terms: To test whether fetal clonotypes persist, this study deep-sequenced TCR alpha and beta repertoires from monozygotic twins, from unrelated adults of various ages, and from cord blood. To rule out contamination, replicate twin experiments were performed at different times with different library preparation protocols.

Summary of the overall study and its limitations: Excess twin sharing in beta out-of-frame sequences was weaker because fewer shared sequences lowered the signal-to-noise ratio. Conclusions relied on cross-sectional statistical analysis, since the same donors could not be followed over many years. Invariant T cells such as MAIT and iNKT could partly confound zero-insertion analyses, although diverse VJ usage argued against such confounding for most clonotypes. Abundant cord blood beta clonotypes carried fewer insertions; young adult naive repertoires showed a weaker similar trend, while memory repertoires showed none. In monozygotic twins, recombination models systematically underestimated out-of-frame TCR alpha sharing, but the models matched the sharing seen between unrelated individuals. Compared with coincidental sharing between unrelated individuals, out-of-frame TCR alpha sequences shared between twins showed an excess of sequences with low generation probability.

These records were also assigned to another study, of yellow fever vaccine responses in identical twins. As that second study puts it: The authors reported that the T cell response to vaccination in identical twins appeared partly convergent and partly personalized. The study precisely tracked vaccine-responding T cell clones in identical twins.

The TCR was taken from a woman aged 18-30 years in good health. Sequencing was performed on memory (CD45RO+) T cells sorted from blood. The cell subset or site label corresponds to: CD45RO+ enriched T cells. The rearrangement combines TRBV12-3 or TRBV12-4 with TRBJ2-2; the junction holds 9 bases that match TRBD1. The CDR3 reads CASSSQGAVGTGELFF. The nucleotide sequence reads as follows: TGTGCCAGCAGTTCACAGGGGGCGGTGGGCACCGGGGAGCTGTTTTTT.